This paragraph reports one T cell receptor (beta chain). The sample originates from a study of control samples from healthy donors and cancer patients. The CDR3 runs 17 residues. The germline V gene has CDR1 SEHNR and CDR2 FQNEAQ (reference sequence). V dropped 1 base and J dropped 1 base, with 11 bases sitting between them. Sequencing was performed with immunoSEQ multiplex PCR; in TCRdb, only in-frame clones are kept and a portion is missing. The table lists about 170,000 clones, roughly 91% of them singletons. The sequence was collected from a woman under 40 in good health. The sample comprised blood. The genes are TRBV7-9 and TRBJ2-6, with D unresolved. CDR3 sequence: CASSLGGGGSGANVLTF. In nucleotides, the CDR3 is TGTGCCAGCAGCTTAGGTGGCGGCGGATCTGGGGCCAACGTCCTGACTTTC.